This T cell receptor beta chain originates from a study of CD8+CD57+ T cells in acquired aplastic anemia. V was pared by 3 bases and J by 0 bases, with 12 bases between. The CDR3 covers 16 residues. Germline V CDR1 and CDR2: MGHDK, SYGVNS. CDR3 and TCR beta VDJ profiling relied on genomic DNA as the template. TCRdb itself ran the reads through MiXCR, one entry per CDR3 protein. The table includes around 50,000 distinct CDR3 sequences, around two thirds detected once. The chain has TRBV25-1 and TRBJ2-1, with D tentatively TRBD1 (7 bases). Sequencing input: sorted CD4+, CD8+, or CD8+CD57+ T cells (not recorded which) from PBMCs. The sequence was obtained from a human donor in good health, serving as a control. The chain's CDR3 is CASSDRGVTSYNEQFF. For the CDR3, the DNA is TGTGCCAGCAGTGACAGGGGGGTCACCTCCTACAATGAGCAGTTCTTC.